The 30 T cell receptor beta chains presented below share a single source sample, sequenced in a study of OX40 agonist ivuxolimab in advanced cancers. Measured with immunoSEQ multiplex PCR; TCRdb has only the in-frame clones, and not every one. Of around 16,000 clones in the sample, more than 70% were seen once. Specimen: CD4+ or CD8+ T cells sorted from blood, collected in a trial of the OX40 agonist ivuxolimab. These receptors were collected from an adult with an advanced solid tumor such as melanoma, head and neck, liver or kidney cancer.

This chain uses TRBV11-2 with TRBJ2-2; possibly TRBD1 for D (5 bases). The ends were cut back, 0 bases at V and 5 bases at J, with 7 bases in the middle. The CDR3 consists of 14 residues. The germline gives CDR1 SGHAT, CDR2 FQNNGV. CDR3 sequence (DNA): TGTGCCAGCAGCTTAGAACAGGTTACCGGGGAGCTGTTTTTT. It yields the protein CASSLEQVTGELFF.

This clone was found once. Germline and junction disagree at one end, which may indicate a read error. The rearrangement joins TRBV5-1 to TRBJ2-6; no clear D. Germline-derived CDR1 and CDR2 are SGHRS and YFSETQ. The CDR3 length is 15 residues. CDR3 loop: CASSSGGSGVNVLTF. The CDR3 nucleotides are TGCGCCAGCAGCTCCGGCGGCTCTGGGGTCAACGTCCTGACTTTC.

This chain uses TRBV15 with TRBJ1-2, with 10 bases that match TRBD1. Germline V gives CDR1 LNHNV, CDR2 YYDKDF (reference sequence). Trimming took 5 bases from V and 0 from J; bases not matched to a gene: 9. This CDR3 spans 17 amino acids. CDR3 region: CATSGGTGEGANYGYTF. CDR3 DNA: TGTGCCACCAGCGGCGGGACAGGGGAGGGTGCTAACTATGGCTACACCTTC.

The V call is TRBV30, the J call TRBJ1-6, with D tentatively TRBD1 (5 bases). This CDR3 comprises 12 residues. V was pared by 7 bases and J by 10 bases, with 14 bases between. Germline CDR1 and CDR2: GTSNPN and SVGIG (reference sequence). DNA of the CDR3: TGTGCCTTCGACAGCTTGGAATCACCCCTCCACTTT. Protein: CAFDSLESPLHF.

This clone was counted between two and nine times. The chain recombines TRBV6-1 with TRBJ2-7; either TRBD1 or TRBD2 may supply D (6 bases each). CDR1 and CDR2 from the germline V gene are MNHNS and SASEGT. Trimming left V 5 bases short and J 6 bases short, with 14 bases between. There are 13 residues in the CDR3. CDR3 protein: CASSTIGGGEQYF. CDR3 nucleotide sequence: TGTGCCAGCAGTACCATAGGGGGAGGCGAGCAGTACTTC.

The CDR3 coding sequence is TGTGCCAGCAGCTTGGAGACGGGACAGGGGTCTGGCTACACCTTC. This codes for CASSLETGQGSGYTF. The V gene is TRBV5-8, the J gene TRBJ1-2; TRBD1 matches 10 bases. This CDR3 comprises 15 residues. V lost 0 bases, J lost 7 bases, and 6 bases stayed unmatched. The V gene's germline CDR1 is SGHTS and CDR2 YDEGEE.

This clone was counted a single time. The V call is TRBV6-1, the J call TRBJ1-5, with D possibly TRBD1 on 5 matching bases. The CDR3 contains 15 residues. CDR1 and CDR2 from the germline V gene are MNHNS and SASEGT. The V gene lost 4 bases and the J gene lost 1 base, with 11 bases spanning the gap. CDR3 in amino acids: CASSGDEGSNQPQHF. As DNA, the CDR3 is TGTGCCAGCAGTGGTGATGAGGGGAGCAATCAGCCCCAGCATTTT.

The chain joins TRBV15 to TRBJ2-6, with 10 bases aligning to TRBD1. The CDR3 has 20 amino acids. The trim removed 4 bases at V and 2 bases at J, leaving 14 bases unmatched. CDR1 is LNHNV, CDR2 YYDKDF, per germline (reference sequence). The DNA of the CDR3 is TGTGCCACCAGCAAAGAACCGCCGGGACAGGGGAATCCTGGGGCCAACGTCCTGACTTTC. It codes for CATSKEPPGQGNPGANVLTF.

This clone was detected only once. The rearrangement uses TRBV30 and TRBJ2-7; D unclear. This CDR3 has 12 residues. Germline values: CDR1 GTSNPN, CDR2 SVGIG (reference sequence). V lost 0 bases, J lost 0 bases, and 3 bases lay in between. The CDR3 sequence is CAWSVTSYEQYF. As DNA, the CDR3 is TGTGCCTGGAGTGTAACCTCCTACGAGCAGTACTTC.

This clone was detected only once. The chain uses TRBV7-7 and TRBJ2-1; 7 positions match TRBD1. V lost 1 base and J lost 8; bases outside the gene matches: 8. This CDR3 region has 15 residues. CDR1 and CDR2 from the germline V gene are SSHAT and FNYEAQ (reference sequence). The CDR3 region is CASSLGGTEADEQFF. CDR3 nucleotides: TGTGCCAGCAGCTTAGGTGGGACAGAGGCGGATGAGCAGTTCTTC.

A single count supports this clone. This CDR3 is CASRPGTGDGYTF. The CDR3 DNA sequence: TGTGCCAGCAGGCCCGGGACAGGGGACGGCTACACCTTC. This chain connects TRBV6-1 to TRBJ1-2; TRBD1 matches 10 bases. The CDR3 runs to 13 residues. J was trimmed by 8 bases and V by 6 bases; bases with no gene match: 6. CDR1 and CDR2 (germline): MNHNS, SASEGT.

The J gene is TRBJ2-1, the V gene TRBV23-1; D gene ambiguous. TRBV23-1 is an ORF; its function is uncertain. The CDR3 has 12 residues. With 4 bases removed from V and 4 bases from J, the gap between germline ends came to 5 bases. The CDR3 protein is CASSLTYNEQFF. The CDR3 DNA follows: TGCGCCAGCAGTCTAACTTACAATGAGCAGTTCTTC.

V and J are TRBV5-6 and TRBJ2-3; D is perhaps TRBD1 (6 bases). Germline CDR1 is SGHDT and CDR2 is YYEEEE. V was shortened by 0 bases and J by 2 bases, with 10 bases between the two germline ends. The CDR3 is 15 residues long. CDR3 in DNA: TGTGCCAGCAGCTTGGTAGGACAGAACACAGATACGCAGTATTTT. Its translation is CASSLVGQNTDTQYF.

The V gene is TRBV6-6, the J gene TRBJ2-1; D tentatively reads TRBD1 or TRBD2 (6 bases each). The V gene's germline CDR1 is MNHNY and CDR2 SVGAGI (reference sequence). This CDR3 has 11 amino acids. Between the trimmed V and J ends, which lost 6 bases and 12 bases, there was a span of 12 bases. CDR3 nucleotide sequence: TGTGCCAGCAGACTACAGGGAGGGCAGTTCTTC. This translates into CASRLQGGQFF.

CDR3: CASSVASGQGTDTQYF. CDR3 bases: TGTGCCAGCAGCGTAGCTTCAGGGCAGGGCACAGATACGCAGTATTTT. The V and J genes are TRBV9 and TRBJ2-3; D perhaps matches TRBD1 (5 bases). The CDR3 runs 16 residues. Trimming left V 0 bases short and J 1 base short, with 12 bases between. Germline assignment: CDR1 SGDLS and CDR2 YYNGEE.

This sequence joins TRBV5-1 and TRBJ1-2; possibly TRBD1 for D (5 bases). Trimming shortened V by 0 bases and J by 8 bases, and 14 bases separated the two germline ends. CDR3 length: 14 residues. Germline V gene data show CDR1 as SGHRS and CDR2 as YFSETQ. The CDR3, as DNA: TGCGCCAGCAGCTTGGCCGGGCAGGGCGGGGGCTACACCTTC. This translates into CASSLAGQGGGYTF. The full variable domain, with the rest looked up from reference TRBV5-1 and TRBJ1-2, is KAGVTQTPRYLIKTRGQQVTLSCSPISGHRSVSWYQQTPGQGLQFLFEYFSETQRNKGNFPGRFSGRQFSNSRSEMNVSTLELGDSALYLCASSLAGQGGGYTFGSGTRLTVV.

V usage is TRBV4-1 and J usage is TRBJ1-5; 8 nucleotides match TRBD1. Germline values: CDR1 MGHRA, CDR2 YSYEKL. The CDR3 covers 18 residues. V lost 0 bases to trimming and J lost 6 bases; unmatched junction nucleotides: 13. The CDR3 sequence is CASSQDLGAGGAFQPQHF. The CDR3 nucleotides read TGCGCCAGCAGCCAAGATCTTGGGGCAGGGGGCGCGTTTCAGCCCCAGCATTTT.

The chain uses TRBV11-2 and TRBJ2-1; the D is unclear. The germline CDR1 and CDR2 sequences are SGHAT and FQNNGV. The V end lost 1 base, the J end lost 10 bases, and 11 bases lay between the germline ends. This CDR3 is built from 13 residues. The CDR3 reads CASSLVLKLEQFF. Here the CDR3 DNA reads TGTGCCAGCAGCTTAGTTTTGAAGTTAGAGCAGTTCTTC.

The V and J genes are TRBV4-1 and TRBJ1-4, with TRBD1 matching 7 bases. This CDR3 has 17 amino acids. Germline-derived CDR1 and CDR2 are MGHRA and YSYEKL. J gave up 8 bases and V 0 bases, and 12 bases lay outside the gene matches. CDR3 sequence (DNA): TGCGCCAGCAGCCAAGACCTCAGGGGGGGGCGCCGGGAAAAACTGTTTTTT. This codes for CASSQDLRGGRREKLFF.

CDR3 DNA: TGTGCCAGCAGCGTAGGGGGTCTTTCACTAGCGGGAGGGCCCCGGGCGGCGCAGTATTTT. As protein: CASSVGGLSLAGGPRAAQYF. The chain is built from TRBV9 and TRBJ2-3; 13 bases fit TRBD2. The J segment lost 10 bases and the V segment lost 0 bases, leaving 20 bases of the junction unmatched. The CDR3 is made up of 20 amino acids. Per germline, CDR1 SGDLS and CDR2 YYNGEE.

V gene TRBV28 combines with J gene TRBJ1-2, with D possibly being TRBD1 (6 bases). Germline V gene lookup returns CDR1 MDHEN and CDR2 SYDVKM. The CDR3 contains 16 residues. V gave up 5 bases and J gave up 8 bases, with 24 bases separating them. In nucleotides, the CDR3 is TGTGCCAGCAGTCCGAACAGGGTCCGGGCCCTTTGGGGCTACACCTTC. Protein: CASSPNRVRALWGYTF.

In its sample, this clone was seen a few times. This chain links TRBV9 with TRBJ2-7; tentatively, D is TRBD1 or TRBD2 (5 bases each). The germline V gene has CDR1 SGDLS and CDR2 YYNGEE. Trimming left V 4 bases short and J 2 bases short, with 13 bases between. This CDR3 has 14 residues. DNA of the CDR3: TGTGCCAGCAGCTACGGGACGCGCCCCTACGAGCAGTACTTC. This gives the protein CASSYGTRPYEQYF.

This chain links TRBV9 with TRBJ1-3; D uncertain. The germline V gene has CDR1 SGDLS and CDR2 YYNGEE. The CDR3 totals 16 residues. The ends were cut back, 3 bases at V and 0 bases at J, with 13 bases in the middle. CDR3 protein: CASSEGGMSSGNTIYF. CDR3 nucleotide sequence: TGTGCCAGCAGCGAGGGCGGGATGAGCTCTGGAAACACCATATATTTT.

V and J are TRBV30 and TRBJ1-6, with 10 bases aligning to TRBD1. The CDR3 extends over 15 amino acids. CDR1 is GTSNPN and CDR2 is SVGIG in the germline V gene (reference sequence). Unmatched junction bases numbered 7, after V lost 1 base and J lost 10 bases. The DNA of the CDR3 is TGTGCCTGGAGTGGGAACCCGGGACAGGGGTCACCCCTCCACTTT. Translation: CAWSGNPGQGSPLHF.

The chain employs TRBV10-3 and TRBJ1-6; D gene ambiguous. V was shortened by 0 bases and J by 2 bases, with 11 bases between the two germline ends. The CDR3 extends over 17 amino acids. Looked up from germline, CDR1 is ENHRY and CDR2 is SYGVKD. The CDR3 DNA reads TGTGCCATCAGTGAGTCTGAGAGACTGACCTATAATTCACCCCTCCACTTT. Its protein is CAISESERLTYNSPLHF.

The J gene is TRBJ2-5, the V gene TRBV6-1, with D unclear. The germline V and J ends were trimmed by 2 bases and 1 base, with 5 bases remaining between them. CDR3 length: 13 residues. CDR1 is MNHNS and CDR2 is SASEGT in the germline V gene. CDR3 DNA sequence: TGTGCCAGCAGTGAACAGCTCCAAGAGACCCAGTACTTC. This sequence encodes CASSEQLQETQYF.

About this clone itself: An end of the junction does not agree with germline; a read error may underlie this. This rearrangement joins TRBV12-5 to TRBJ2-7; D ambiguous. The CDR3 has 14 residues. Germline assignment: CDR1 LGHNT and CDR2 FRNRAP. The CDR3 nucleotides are TGTGCTAGTGGTTTGGAAGGGTCCCCCTACGGGCAGTACTTC. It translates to CASGLEGSPYGQYF. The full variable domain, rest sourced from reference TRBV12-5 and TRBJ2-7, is DARVTQTPRHKVTEMGQEVTMRCQPILGHNTVFWYRQTMMQGLELLAYFRNRAPLDDSGMPKDRFSAEMPDATLATLKIQPSEPRDSAVYFCASGLEGSPYGQYFGPGTRLTVT.

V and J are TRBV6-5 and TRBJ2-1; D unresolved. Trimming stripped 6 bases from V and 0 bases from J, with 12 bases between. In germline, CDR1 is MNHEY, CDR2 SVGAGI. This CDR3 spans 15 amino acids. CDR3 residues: CASRFDGSSYNEQFF. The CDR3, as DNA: TGTGCCAGCAGATTCGACGGTAGCTCCTACAATGAGCAGTTCTTC.

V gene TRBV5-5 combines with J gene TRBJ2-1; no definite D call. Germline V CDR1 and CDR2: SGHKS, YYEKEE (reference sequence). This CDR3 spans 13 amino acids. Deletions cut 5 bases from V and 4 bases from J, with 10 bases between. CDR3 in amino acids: CASSRPQYNEQFF. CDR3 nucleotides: TGTGCCAGCAGTCGGCCTCAGTACAATGAGCAGTTCTTC.

The CDR3 coding sequence is TGTGCCAGCAGAGACAGTAAGACAGGGGTAAACACCATATATTTT. Translated: CASRDSKTGVNTIYF. The J gene is TRBJ1-3, the V gene TRBV4-2; 8 bases are shared with TRBD1. V lost 6 bases and J lost 6; bases outside the gene matches: 10. CDR1 is LGHNA and CDR2 is YNFKEQ in the germline V gene. The CDR3 totals 15 residues.